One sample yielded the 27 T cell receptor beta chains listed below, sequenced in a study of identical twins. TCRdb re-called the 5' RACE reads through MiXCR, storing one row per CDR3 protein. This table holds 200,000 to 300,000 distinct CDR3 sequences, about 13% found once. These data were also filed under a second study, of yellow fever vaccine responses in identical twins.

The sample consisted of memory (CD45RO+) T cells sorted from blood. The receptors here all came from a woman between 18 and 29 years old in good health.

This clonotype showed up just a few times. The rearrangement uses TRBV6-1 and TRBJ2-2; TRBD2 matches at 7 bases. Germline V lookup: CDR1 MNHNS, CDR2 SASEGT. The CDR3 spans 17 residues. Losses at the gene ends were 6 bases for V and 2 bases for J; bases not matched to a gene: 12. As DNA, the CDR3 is TGTGCCAGCAGAAGGGCCAGCGGGGTTACAAACACCGGGGAGCTGTTTTTT. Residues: CASRRASGVTNTGELFF.

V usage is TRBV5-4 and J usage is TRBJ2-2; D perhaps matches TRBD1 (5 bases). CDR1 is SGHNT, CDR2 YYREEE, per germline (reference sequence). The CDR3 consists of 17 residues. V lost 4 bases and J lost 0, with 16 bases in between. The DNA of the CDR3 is TGTGCCAGCAGCCCGGGCTCGACAGCCACGAACACCGGGGAGCTGTTTTTT. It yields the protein CASSPGSTATNTGELFF.

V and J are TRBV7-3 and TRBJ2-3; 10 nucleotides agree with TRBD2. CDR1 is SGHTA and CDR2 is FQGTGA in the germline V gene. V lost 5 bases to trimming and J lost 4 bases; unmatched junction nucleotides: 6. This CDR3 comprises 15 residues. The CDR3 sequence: CASSPLAGGSDTQYF. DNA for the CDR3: TGTGCCAGCAGCCCGTTAGCGGGGGGTTCAGATACGCAGTATTTT.

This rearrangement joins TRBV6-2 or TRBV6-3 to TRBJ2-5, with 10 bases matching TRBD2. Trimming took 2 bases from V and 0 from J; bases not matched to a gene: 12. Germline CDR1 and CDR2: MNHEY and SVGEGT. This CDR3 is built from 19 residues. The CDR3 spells CASSYRRTSGVGYQETQYF. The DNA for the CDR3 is TGTGCCAGCAGTTACCGTCGGACTAGCGGTGTGGGGTACCAAGAGACCCAGTACTTC.

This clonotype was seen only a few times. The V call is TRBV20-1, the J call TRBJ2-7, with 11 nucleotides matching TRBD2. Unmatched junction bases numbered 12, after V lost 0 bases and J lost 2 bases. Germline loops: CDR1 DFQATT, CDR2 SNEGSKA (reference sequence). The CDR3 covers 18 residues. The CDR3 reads CSARDEVGTSGRTYEQYF. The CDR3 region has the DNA TGCAGTGCTAGAGATGAGGTGGGGACTAGCGGAAGAACCTACGAGCAGTACTTC.

CDR3 amino acids: CASSFGGRGNIQYF. In nucleotides, the CDR3 is TGTGCCAGCAGCTTTGGCGGGAGGGGAAACATTCAGTACTTC. The chain uses TRBV7-2 and TRBJ2-4; 9 nucleotides line up with TRBD2. CDR3 size: 14 residues. Losses at the gene ends were 3 bases for V and 6 bases for J; bases not matched to a gene: 3. Germline CDR1 reads SGHTA; CDR2 reads FQGNSA.

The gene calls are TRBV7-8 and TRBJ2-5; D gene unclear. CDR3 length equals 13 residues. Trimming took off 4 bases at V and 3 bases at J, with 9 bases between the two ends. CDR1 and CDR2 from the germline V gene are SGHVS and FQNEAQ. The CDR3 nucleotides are TGTGCCAGCAGCTCCTGGGTCGAAGAGACCCAGTACTTC. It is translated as CASSSWVEETQYF. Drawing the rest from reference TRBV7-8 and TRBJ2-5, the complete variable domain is GAGVSQSPRYKVAKRGQDVALRCDPISGHVSLFWYQQALGQGPEFLTYFQNEAQLDKSGLPSDRFFAERPEGSVSTLKIQRTQQEDSAVYLCASSSWVEETQYFGPGTRLLVL.

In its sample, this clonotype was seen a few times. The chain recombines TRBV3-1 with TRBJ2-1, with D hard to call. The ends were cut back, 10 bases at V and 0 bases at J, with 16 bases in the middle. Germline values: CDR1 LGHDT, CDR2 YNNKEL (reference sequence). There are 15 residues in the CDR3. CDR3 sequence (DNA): TGTGCCACCCAAGTTGATCTGGACTCCTACAATGAGCAGTTCTTC. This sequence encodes CATQVDLDSYNEQFF.

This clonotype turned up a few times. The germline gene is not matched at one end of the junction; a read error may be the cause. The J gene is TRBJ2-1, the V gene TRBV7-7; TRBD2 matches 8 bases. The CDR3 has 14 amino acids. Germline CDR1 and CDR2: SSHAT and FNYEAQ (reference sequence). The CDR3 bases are TGTGCTAGCAGCCCCCACCGGGAGGGCTATGAGCAGTTCTTC. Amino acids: CASSPHREGYEQFF.

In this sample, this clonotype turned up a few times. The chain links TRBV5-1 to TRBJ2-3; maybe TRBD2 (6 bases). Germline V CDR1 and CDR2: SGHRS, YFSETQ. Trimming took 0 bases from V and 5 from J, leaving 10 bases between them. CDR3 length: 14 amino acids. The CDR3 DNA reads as TGCGCCAGCAGCTTGGGGTACGGGGGAGATACGCAGTATTTT. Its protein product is CASSLGYGGDTQYF.

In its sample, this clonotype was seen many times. In nucleotides, the CDR3 is TGTGCCAGCAGCCCGGACAAGCGGGGATACACAGATACGCAGTATTTT. Its translation is CASSPDKRGYTDTQYF. V is TRBV11-2 and J is TRBJ2-3, with 7 bases matching TRBD2. Germline V gene sequence: CDR1 SGHAT, CDR2 FQNNGV. There are 16 residues in the CDR3. J gave up 2 bases and V 5 bases, and 10 bases lay outside the gene matches.

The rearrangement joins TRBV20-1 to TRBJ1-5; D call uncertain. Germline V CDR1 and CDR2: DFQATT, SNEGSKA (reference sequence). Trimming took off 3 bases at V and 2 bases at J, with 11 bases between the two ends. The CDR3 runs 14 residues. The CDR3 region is CSASSGNGNQPQHF. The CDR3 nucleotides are TGCAGTGCTAGTTCAGGAAATGGCAATCAGCCCCAGCATTTT.

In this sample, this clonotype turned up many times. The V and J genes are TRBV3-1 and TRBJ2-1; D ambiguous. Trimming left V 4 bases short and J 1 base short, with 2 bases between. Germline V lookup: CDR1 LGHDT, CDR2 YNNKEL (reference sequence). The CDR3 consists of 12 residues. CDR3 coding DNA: TGTGCCAGCAGCCGATCCTACAATGAGCAGTTCTTC. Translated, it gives CASSRSYNEQFF.

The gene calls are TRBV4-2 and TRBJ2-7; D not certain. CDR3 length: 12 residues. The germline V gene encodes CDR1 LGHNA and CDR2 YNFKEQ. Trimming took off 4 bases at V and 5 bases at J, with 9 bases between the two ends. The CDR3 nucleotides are TGTGCCAGCAGCCCCCGGACGGACGAGCAGTACTTC. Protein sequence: CASSPRTDEQYF.

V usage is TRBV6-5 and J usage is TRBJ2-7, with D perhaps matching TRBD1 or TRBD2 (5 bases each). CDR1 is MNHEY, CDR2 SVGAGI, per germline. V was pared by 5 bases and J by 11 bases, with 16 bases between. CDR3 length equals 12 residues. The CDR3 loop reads CASSGGRGGEYF. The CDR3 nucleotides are TGTGCCAGCAGTGGGGGACGTGGTGGGGAGTACTTC.

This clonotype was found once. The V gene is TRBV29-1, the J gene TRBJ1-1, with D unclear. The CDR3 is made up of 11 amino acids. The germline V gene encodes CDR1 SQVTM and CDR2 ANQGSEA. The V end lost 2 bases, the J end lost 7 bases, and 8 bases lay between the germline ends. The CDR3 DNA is TGCAGCGTTGAATTCTTCGGTGAAGCTTTCTTT. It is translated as CSVEFFGEAFF.

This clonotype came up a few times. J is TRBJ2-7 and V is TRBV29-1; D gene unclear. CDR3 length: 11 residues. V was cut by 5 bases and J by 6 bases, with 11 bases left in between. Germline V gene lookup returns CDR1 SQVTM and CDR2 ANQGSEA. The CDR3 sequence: CSVSPGGEQYF. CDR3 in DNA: TGCAGCGTTTCCCCGGGTGGCGAGCAGTACTTC.

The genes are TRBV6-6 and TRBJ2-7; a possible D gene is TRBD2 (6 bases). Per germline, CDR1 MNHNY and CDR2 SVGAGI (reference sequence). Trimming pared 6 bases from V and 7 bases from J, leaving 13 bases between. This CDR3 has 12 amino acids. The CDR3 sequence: CASSPVGGEQYF. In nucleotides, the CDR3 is TGTGCCAGCAGCCCCGTCGGGGGAGAGCAGTACTTC.

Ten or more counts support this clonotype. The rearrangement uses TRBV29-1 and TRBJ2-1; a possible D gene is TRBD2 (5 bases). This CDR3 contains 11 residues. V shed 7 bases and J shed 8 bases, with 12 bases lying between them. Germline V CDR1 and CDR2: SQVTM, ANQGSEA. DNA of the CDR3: TGCAGCGCCACTAGACTCGATGAGCAGTTCTTC. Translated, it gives CSATRLDEQFF.

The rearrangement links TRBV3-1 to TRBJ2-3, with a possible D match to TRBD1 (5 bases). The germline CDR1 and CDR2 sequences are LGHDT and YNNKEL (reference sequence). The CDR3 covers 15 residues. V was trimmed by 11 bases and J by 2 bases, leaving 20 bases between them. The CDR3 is CACTQEGQPTDTQYF. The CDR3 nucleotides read TGTGCCTGCACCCAAGAAGGACAACCCACAGATACGCAGTATTTT.

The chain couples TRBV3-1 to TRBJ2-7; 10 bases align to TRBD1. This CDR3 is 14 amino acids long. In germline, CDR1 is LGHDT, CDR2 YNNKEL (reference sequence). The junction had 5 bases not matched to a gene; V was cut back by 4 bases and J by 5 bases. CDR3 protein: CASSPRDRGNEQYF. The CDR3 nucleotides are TGTGCCAGCAGCCCGCGGGACAGGGGTAACGAGCAGTACTTC.

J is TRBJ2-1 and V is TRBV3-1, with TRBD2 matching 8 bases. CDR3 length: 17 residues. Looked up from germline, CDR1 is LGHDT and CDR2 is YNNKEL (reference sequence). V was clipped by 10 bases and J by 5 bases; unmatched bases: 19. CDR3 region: CATSQAGARNPNNEQFF. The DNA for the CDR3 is TGTGCCACCTCCCAAGCGGGGGCAAGGAACCCCAACAATGAGCAGTTCTTC.

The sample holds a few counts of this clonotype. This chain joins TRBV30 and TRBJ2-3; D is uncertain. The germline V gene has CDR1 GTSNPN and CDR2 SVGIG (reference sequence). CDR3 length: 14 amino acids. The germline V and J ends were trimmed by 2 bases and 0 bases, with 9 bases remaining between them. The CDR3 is CAWSRVTSTDTQYF. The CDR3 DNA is TGTGCCTGGAGTAGGGTTACTAGCACAGATACGCAGTATTTT.

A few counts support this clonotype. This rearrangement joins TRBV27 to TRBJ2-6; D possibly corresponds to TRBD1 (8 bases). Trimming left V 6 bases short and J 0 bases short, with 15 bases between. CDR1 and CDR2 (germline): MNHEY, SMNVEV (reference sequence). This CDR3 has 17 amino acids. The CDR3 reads CASRPNRGGSGANVLTF. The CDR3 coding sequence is TGTGCCAGCAGGCCGAACAGGGGGGGCTCTGGGGCCAACGTCCTGACTTTC.

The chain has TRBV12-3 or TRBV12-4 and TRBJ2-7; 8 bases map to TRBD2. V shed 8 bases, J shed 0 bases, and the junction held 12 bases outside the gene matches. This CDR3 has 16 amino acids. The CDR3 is CASSGGGLAVSYEQYF. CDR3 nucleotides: TGTGCCAGCTCGGGAGGGGGGCTAGCGGTCTCCTACGAGCAGTACTTC.

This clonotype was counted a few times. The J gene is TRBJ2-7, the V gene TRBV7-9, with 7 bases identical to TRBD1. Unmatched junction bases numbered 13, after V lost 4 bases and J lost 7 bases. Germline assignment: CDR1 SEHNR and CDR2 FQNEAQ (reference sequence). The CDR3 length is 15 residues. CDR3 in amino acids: CASSSLPTGLGEQYF. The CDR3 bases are TGTGCCAGCAGCTCCTTACCGACAGGGTTGGGGGAGCAGTACTTC.

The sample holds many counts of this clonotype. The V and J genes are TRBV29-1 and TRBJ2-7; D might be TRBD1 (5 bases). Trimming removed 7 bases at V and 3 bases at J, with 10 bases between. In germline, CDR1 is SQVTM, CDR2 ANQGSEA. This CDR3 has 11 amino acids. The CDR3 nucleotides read TGCAGCGCCGACGACAGCTACGAGCAGTACTTC. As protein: CSADDSYEQYF.